The clone carrying this TCR beta chain was detected a few times. The data were taken from a study of blood T cell repertoires in COVID-19. Whole-study context: The United States, Italy and Spain supplied acute and convalescent COVID-19 samples.

Methods used by the authors: Quantification of nucleated cells was approximated via reference gene primer amplification. Repertoires were generated with immunoSEQ multiplex PCR, while TCRdb's copy carries only in-frame clones and drops some. Clone size and V and J calls were adopted from that table, with D and trimming inferred from the DNA. The sample shows 30,000 to 45,000 clones, almost 90% of them seen only once. This CDR3 spans 15 amino acids. The V and J ends lost 4 bases and 1 base respectively, with 10 bases between them. The germline CDR1 and CDR2 sequences are MDHEN and SYDVKM. The sample consisted of peripheral blood. The chain joins TRBV28 to TRBJ2-2; D ambiguous. The receptor was derived from an older man with acute or convalescent COVID-19. In DNA form, the CDR3 reads TGTGCCAGCAGTTCCAGGCAGGTGAACACCGGGGAGCTGTTTTTT. Its translation: CASSSRQVNTGELFF.